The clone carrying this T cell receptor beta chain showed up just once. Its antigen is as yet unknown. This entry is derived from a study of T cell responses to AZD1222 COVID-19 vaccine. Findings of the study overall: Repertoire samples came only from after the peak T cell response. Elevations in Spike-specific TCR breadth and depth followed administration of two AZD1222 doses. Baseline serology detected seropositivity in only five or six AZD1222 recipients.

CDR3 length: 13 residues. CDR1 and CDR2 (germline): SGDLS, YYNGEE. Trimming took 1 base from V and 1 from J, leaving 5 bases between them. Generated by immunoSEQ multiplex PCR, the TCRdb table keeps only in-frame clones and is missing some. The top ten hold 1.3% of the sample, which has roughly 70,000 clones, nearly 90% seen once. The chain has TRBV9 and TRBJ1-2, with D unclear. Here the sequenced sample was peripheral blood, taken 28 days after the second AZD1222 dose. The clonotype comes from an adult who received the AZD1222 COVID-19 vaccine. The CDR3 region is CASSVQDNYGYTF. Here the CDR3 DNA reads TGTGCCAGCAGCGTACAGGATAACTATGGCTACACCTTC.